The present T cell receptor (beta chain) was sequenced within a study of post-analysis software for immune sequencing data. As for this clonotype: Its specificity is not known.

Unique-molecular-identifier-tagged TCR beta cDNA libraries were used. MiXCR was run by TCRdb on the PCR reads, yielding one entry per CDR3 protein. The sample includes approximately 440,000 distinct CDR3 sequences, roughly 45% of them seen just once. The CDR3 totals 15 residues. The V end lost 1 base, the J end lost 4 bases, and 10 bases lay between the germline ends. Germline CDR1 is LGHNA and CDR2 is YNFKEQ. Whole-study findings and limits: When patients were compared with controls, roughly five TRBV segments were more frequent, TRBV5-6, TRBV5-1 and TRBV20-1 among them.

What was sequenced was blood. The chain recombines TRBV4-2 with TRBJ2-2, with D tentatively TRBD2 (5 bases). The TCR sequence derives from a girl between 5 and 17 years old with multiple sclerosis. The DNA for the CDR3 is TGTGCCAGCAGCCAAGTTGTTAGCGTCACCGGGGAGCTGTTTTTT. It yields the protein CASSQVVSVTGELFF.